The 10 T cell receptor beta chains presented below share a single source sample, sequenced in a study of shared clonotypes between healthy human individuals. Measured with immunoSEQ multiplex PCR; TCRdb has only the in-frame clones, and not every one. Here the sample spans 2.5 million or so clones, roughly nine tenths being singletons. What was sequenced was naive CD4+ T cells sorted from blood. Subset denoted: CD45RA+ positively selected. Receptors were obtained from a man aged 18 to 30 in good health.

The gene calls are TRBV11-2 and TRBJ2-1; 7 bases are shared with TRBD2. V lost 5 bases and J lost 4; bases outside the gene matches: 8. CDR1 is SGHAT, CDR2 FQNNGV, per germline. The CDR3 consists of 15 residues. CDR3 sequence (DNA): TGTGCCAGCAGCGTCCCGGGGGGAATATACAATGAGCAGTTCTTC. This codes for CASSVPGGIYNEQFF.

This clone has a handful of counts. The chain employs TRBV11-2 and TRBJ1-2; D is uncertain. The CDR3 length is 13 residues. The germline V gene has CDR1 SGHAT and CDR2 FQNNGV. With 3 bases removed from V and 5 bases from J, the gap between germline ends came to 10 bases. CDR3 coding DNA: TGTGCCAGCAGCTTGTCTCAGGATTATGGCTACACCTTC. Translation gives CASSLSQDYGYTF.

The V call is TRBV5-1, the J call TRBJ1-6; D ambiguous. The germline CDR1 and CDR2 sequences are SGHRS and YFSETQ. The V and J ends lost 4 bases and 7 bases respectively, with 18 bases between them. This CDR3 has 16 residues. CDR3 in amino acids: CASSPGGVPGNSPLHF. DNA for the CDR3: TGCGCCAGCAGCCCGGGTGGGGTTCCGGGGAATTCACCCCTCCACTTT.

CDR3 amino acids: CASQGTANYGYTF. CDR3 nucleotides: TGTGCCAGTCAAGGGACAGCCAACTATGGCTACACCTTC. The chain is built from TRBV19 and TRBJ1-2; 7 bases are shared with TRBD1. CDR3 length: 13 amino acids. Losses at the gene ends were 8 bases for V and 2 bases for J; bases not matched to a gene: 5. Germline CDR1 is LNHDA and CDR2 is SQIVND (reference sequence). Full variable domain (remainder filled in from reference TRBV19 and TRBJ1-2): DGGITQSPKYLFRKEGQNVTLSCEQNLNHDAMYWYRQDPGQGLRLIYYSQIVNDFQKGDIAEGYSVSREKKESFPLTVTSAQKNPTAFYLCASQGTANYGYTFGSGTRLTVV.

Comment on this clone: Other nucleotide sequences in the sample specify the same CDR3. V is TRBV19 and J is TRBJ2-7; D unclear. The CDR3 has 13 amino acids. Looked up from germline, CDR1 is LNHDA and CDR2 is SQIVND (reference sequence). The V and J ends lost 4 bases and 3 bases respectively, with 10 bases between them. CDR3 nucleotide sequence: TGTGCCAGTAGTAGAGGACGGGTCTACGAGCAGTACTTC. This translates into CASSRGRVYEQYF. Supplemented by reference TRBV19 and TRBJ2-7, the full variable domain reads DGGITQSPKYLFRKEGQNVTLSCEQNLNHDAMYWYRQDPGQGLRLIYYSQIVNDFQKGDIAEGYSVSREKKESFPLTVTSAQKNPTAFYLCASSRGRVYEQYFGPGTRLTVT.

The chain is built from TRBV10-3 and TRBJ2-7, with a tentative D call TRBD1 (6 bases). This CDR3 region has 15 residues. Trimming stripped 3 bases from V and 2 bases from J, with 14 bases between. Looked up from germline, CDR1 is ENHRY and CDR2 is SYGVKD. CDR3 protein: CAISEGRGVTYEQYF. In nucleotides, the CDR3 is TGTGCCATCAGTGAAGGCAGGGGAGTCACCTACGAGCAGTACTTC.

This rearrangement joins TRBV11-2 to TRBJ1-4; no clear D. Germline V CDR1 and CDR2: SGHAT, FQNNGV. This CDR3 contains 14 residues. V lost 2 bases, J lost 6 bases, and 10 bases lay in between. CDR3: CASSLLWGDEKLFF. For the CDR3, the DNA is TGTGCCAGCAGCTTACTGTGGGGAGATGAAAAACTGTTTTTT.

In DNA, the CDR3 is TGTGCCAGCAGCTTACCAGGGTCTGGGACCCAGTACTTC. Its translation is CASSLPGSGTQYF. J is TRBJ2-5 and V is TRBV7-2; possibly TRBD1 for D (5 bases). The germline V and J ends were trimmed by 2 bases and 7 bases, with 11 bases remaining between them. The CDR3 is 13 amino acids. CDR1 SGHTA and CDR2 FQGNSA come from the germline V gene.

The genes are TRBV7-2 and TRBJ1-5, with D unclear. CDR1 and CDR2 from the germline V gene are SGHTA and FQGNSA. The CDR3 has 18 residues. The germline V and J ends were trimmed by 4 bases and 0 bases, with 19 bases remaining between them. CDR3 in amino acids: CASSSLGGLLSSNQPQHF. The CDR3 nucleotides read TGTGCCAGCAGCTCACTTGGAGGCCTTTTAAGTAGCAATCAGCCCCAGCATTTT.

Details on this clone: Other DNA sequences from this sample encode an identical CDR3 as well. V is TRBV18 and J is TRBJ1-4, with D uncertain. Germline V gives CDR1 KGHSH, CDR2 LQKENI. Trimming removed 4 bases at V and 1 base at J, with 1 base between. The CDR3 covers 12 residues. The CDR3, as DNA: TGTGCCAGCTCACGAACTAATGAAAAACTGTTTTTT. This encodes CASSRTNEKLFF.